One sample yielded the 16 T cell receptor beta chains listed below, sequenced in a study of blood T cell repertoires in COVID-19. Sequenced by immunoSEQ multiplex PCR; TCRdb stores in-frame clones only, minus some. The sample has 130,000 to 150,000 clones, around 82% seen once. The specimen was PBMCs or T cells enriched from blood (not recorded which). The receptors come from a man in his forties or fifties with acute COVID-19.

The chain joins TRBV3-1 (or the pseudogene TRBV3-2) to TRBJ1-2; tentative D call: TRBD1 (6 bases). Germline V lookup: CDR1 LGHDT, CDR2 YNNKEL (reference sequence). V was clipped by 3 bases and J by 4 bases, with 15 bases between them. CDR3 size: 15 residues. The chain's CDR3 is CASSQTPTGGYGYTF. DNA of the CDR3: TGTGCCAGCAGCCAGACCCCGACAGGCGGCTATGGCTACACCTTC.

This clone has only a few counts. This chain joins TRBV10-3 and TRBJ2-2, with TRBD2 matching over 10 bases. This CDR3 spans 16 amino acids. The V gene end was trimmed by 7 bases and the J gene end by 0 bases; junction bases not matched to a gene: 5. Germline CDR1 reads ENHRY; CDR2 reads SYGVKD. CDR3 coding DNA: TGTGCCATCACGGTAGCGGGAGGCCCGAACACCGGGGAGCTGTTTTTT. Translated, it gives CAITVAGGPNTGELFF.

The CDR3 DNA follows: TGTGCCAGCAGCCGGACCGGGACAGGGGCGGGTGTTGAAGCTTTCTTT. This sequence encodes CASSRTGTGAGVEAFF. V usage is TRBV2 and J usage is TRBJ1-1, with 10 bases identical to TRBD1. Germline CDR1 reads SNHLY; CDR2 reads FYNNEI. The length of the CDR3 is 16 residues. V lost 6 bases and J lost 7; bases outside the gene matches: 14.

CDR3 sequence: CASSPPRTGSYSNQPQHF. DNA of the CDR3: TGTGCCAGCAGTCCTCCGCGGACAGGGTCTTATAGCAATCAGCCCCAGCATTTT. The chain is built from TRBV28 and TRBJ1-5; 8 bases map to TRBD1. The CDR3 loop spans 18 amino acids. The V and J ends lost 5 bases and 0 bases, in that order; junction bases with no gene match: 12. The V gene's germline CDR1 is MDHEN and CDR2 SYDVKM.

The V call is TRBV15, the J call TRBJ2-2; 8 bases align to TRBD1. The germline gives CDR1 LNHNV, CDR2 YYDKDF (reference sequence). The CDR3 covers 14 residues. Trimming removed 7 bases from V and 0 bases from J; junction bases left unmatched: 1. CDR3 region: CATTTGANTGELFF. In nucleotides, the CDR3 is TGTGCCACCACGACAGGGGCGAACACCGGGGAGCTGTTTTTT.

Written as DNA, the CDR3 is TGTGCCACTAAGCAGGGGACAGGGAACTACAATGAGCAGTTCTTC. Its protein is CATKQGTGNYNEQFF. This sequence joins TRBV6-4 and TRBJ2-1, with 9 bases identical to TRBD1. CDR1 is MRHNA and CDR2 is SNTAGT in the germline V gene. V gave up 10 bases and J gave up 3 bases; unmatched junction bases: 10. The length of the CDR3 is 15 residues.

This chain joins TRBV4-2 and TRBJ2-2; perhaps TRBD2 as D (7 bases). V gave up 0 bases and J gave up 1 base, with 12 bases separating them. This CDR3 contains 17 residues. The germline V gene has CDR1 LGHNA and CDR2 YNFKEQ. CDR3 amino acids: CASSQDRGAENTGELFF. The CDR3 DNA reads TGTGCCAGCAGCCAAGATCGGGGGGCCGAGAACACCGGGGAGCTGTTTTTT.

The V call is TRBV15, the J call TRBJ1-4; 8 bases fit TRBD1. CDR3 length: 15 amino acids. With V trimmed by 5 bases and J by 2 bases, 4 bases remained unmatched. The germline gives CDR1 LNHNV, CDR2 YYDKDF (reference sequence). CDR3 protein: CATSPRTGTNEKLFF. The CDR3 nucleotides are TGTGCCACCAGCCCCCGGACAGGGACTAATGAAAAACTGTTTTTT.

V and J are TRBV3-1 (or the pseudogene TRBV3-2) and TRBJ2-1; D is undetermined. Germline V gene sequence: CDR1 LGHDT, CDR2 YNNKEL (reference sequence). This CDR3 has 13 residues. Trimming left V 0 bases short and J 8 bases short, with 8 bases between. The CDR3 coding sequence is TGTGCCAGCAGCCAAGAACCCACAGATGAGCAGTTCTTC. Translated: CASSQEPTDEQFF.

V usage is TRBV24-1 and J usage is TRBJ2-3; 9 positions match TRBD1. The J segment lost 5 bases and the V segment lost 4 bases, leaving 9 bases of the junction unmatched. Germline CDR1 reads KGHDR; CDR2 reads SFDVKD. This CDR3 has 16 residues. CDR3 nucleotides: TGTGCCACCAGTGACGCCGGGACAGGGTCACGAGATACGCAGTATTTT. Its protein is CATSDAGTGSRDTQYF.

The chain uses TRBV4-3 and TRBJ1-5; D ambiguous. The CDR3 covers 13 residues. From germline, CDR1 is LGHNA and CDR2 YSLEER. The germline V and J ends were trimmed by 0 bases and 4 bases, with 4 bases remaining between them. The CDR3 sequence is CASSQDGNQPQHF. The CDR3 DNA reads TGCGCCAGCAGCCAAGACGGTAATCAGCCCCAGCATTTT.

The chain employs TRBV7-2 and TRBJ2-2; no definite D call. The CDR3 is made up of 14 amino acids. Germline CDR1 is SGHTA and CDR2 is FQGNSA. The V and J ends lost 1 base and 7 bases respectively, with 10 bases between them. Here the CDR3 DNA reads TGTGCCAGCAGCTTAGATAATCCCTTCGGGGAGCTGTTTTTT. Protein: CASSLDNPFGELFF.

The V and J genes are TRBV28 and TRBJ2-5, with D tentatively TRBD2 (5 bases). Germline V CDR1 and CDR2: MDHEN, SYDVKM. Trimming cost V 6 bases and J 4 bases, with 9 bases left between them. The CDR3 is 12 residues long. CDR3 protein: CASSFRGETQYF. The CDR3 DNA reads as TGTGCCAGCAGCTTTCGGGGAGAGACCCAGTACTTC.

This clone was picked up a small number of times. The V and J genes are TRBV27 and TRBJ2-7; D is possibly TRBD2 (5 bases). Trimming cost V 10 bases and J 0 bases, with 25 bases left between them. Germline V gene sequence: CDR1 MNHEY, CDR2 SMNVEV (reference sequence). This CDR3 is built from 17 residues. The CDR3: CAIRAPTRDTSSYEQYF. CDR3 sequence (DNA): TGTGCCATACGGGCCCCTACCCGGGATACTAGCTCCTACGAGCAGTACTTC.

J is TRBJ1-5 and V is TRBV2; no clear D gene. The length of the CDR3 is 13 residues. Between the trimmed V and J ends, which lost 10 bases and 4 bases, there was a span of 14 bases. Germline lookup yields CDR1 SNHLY and CDR2 FYNNEI. The CDR3 region is CAIKRERNQPQHF. Here the CDR3 DNA reads TGTGCCATAAAGAGGGAAAGGAATCAGCCCCAGCATTTT.

The CDR3 DNA reads as TGTGCCAGCAGCGTAGCGAGCTCTGGGGCCAACGTCCTGACTTTC. This translates into CASSVASSGANVLTF. This chain joins TRBV9 and TRBJ2-6, with D unresolved. Germline V gives CDR1 SGDLS, CDR2 YYNGEE. The ends were cut back, 0 bases at V and 0 bases at J, with 4 bases in the middle. CDR3 length: 15 residues.